These T cell receptor beta chains were read from a single sample in a study of cytomegalovirus exposure and HLA in healthy donors. Clones were sequenced by immunoSEQ multiplex PCR, and TCRdb holds only the in-frame ones, with some missing. The sample has approximately 140,000 clones; more than 60% are singletons. Specimen: PBMCs. The receptors here all came from a male donor in good health and CMV-seronegative. The conserved cysteine and the conserved F or W are not part of the CDR3 here. The D gene is left open where the match is weak.

d_call j_call cdr3_length v_call cdr3_aa
TRBD1 TRBJ1-1 14 TRBV5-7 ASSLRDRALNTEAF
. TRBJ1-6 13 TRBV5-6 ASRSRDSYNSPLH
TRBD1 TRBJ2-7 16 TRBV19 ASRSQSSGTANSYEQY
. TRBJ1-5 12 TRBV10-3 AIKEGAGKQPQH
TRBD1 TRBJ2-6 14 TRBV7-6 ASSPLQGAGANVLT
TRBD1 TRBJ2-7 13 TRBV28 ASSLGGQGAGEQY
TRBD1 TRBJ2-7 13 TRBV7-9 ASSWGTGGPYEQY
. TRBJ1-2 13 TRBV7-8 ASSPSRALNYGYT
TRBD1 TRBJ2-7 14 TRBV7-9 SSSYPQQGPSYEQY
. TRBJ2-7 10 TRBV18 ASSPQAYEQY
TRBD1 TRBJ2-5 12 TRBV2 ASSRQGIGETQY
. TRBJ2-2 11 TRBV11-2 ASSPVRGGELF
TRBD2 TRBJ2-1 13 TRBV7-3 ASSQGLSSYNEQF
. TRBJ2-7 13 TRBV15 ATSSKRDSPYEQY
. TRBJ2-2 10 TRBV5-1 ASSLDGVGLF
. TRBJ2-2 12 TRBV13 ASSTPLRTGELF